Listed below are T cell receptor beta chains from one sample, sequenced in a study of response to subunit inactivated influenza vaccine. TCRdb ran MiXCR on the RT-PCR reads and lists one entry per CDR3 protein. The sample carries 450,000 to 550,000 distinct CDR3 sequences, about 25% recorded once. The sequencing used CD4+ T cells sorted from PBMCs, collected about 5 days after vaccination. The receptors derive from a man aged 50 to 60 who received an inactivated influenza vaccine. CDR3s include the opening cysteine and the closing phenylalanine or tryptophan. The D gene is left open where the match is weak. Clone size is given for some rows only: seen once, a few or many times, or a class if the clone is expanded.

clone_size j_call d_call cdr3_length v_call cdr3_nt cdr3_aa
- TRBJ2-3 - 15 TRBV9 TGTGCCAGCAGCGTAGTGGCTAGCCCCACAGATACGCAGTATTTT CASSVVASPTDTQYF
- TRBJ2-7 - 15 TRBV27 TGTGCCAGCAGTTTATCGGACAGCGGGCGCTACGAGCAGTACTTC CASSLSDSGRYEQYF
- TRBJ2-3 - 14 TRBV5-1 TGCGCCAGCAGCCGGAGACAGAACACAGATACGCAGTATTTT CASSRRQNTDTQYF
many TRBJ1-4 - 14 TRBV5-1 TGCGCCAGCAGCTTGGCCGCAACTAATGAAAAACTGTTTTTT CASSLAATNEKLFF
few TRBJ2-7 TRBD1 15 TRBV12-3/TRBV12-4 TGTGCCAGCAGGCCACCGGGACAGGGAAATTACGAGCAGTACTTC CASRPPGQGNYEQYF
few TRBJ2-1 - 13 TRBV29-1 TGCAGCGTCGAAGATGGAGGATACAATGAGCAGTTCTTC CSVEDGGYNEQFF
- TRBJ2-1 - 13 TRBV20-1 TGCAGTCAAGCAGGGATTATGGACAATGAGCAGTTCTTC CSQAGIMDNEQFF
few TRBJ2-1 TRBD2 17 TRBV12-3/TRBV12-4 TGTGCCAGCAGTTTAATCAAAGGTAGCGGGGGATACAATGAGCAGTTCTTC CASSLIKGSGGYNEQFF
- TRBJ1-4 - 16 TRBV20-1 TGCAGTGCTAGAGATAACGGCAGGGAGTATAATGAAAAACTGTTTTTT CSARDNGREYNEKLFF
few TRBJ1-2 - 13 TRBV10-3 TGTGCCATCAGTGACGGGGGGCTAGGCGGCTACACCTTC CAISDGGLGGYTF
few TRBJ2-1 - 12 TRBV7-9 TGTGCCAGCAGCGTAGACAGCAATGAGCAGTTCTTC CASSVDSNEQFF
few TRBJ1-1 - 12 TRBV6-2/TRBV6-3 TGTGCCAGCAGTCAAAACGGGATTGAAGCTTTCTTT CASSQNGIEAFF
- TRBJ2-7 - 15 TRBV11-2 TGTGCCAGCAGCTTAGTCCTTGTCAGATCCTACGAGCAGTACTTC CASSLVLVRSYEQYF
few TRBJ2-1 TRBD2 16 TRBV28 TGTGCCAGCAGTCGTCTAGCGGGGGCAGCCTACAATGAGCAGTTCTTC CASSRLAGAAYNEQFF
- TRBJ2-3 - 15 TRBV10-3 TGTGCCATCAGGAAAACAGGGACTAGCACAGATACGCAGTATTTT CAIRKTGTSTDTQYF
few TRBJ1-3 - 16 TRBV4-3 TGCGCCAGCAGCCAAGATCACAGTAGCTCTGGAAACACCATATATTTT CASSQDHSSSGNTIYF
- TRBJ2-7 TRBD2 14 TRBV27 TGTGCCAGCTCGATCGGGCTAGCGGGCTACGAGCAGTACTTC CASSIGLAGYEQYF
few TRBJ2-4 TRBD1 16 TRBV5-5 TGTGCCAGCAGGCCTAGACAGGGATCAGCCAAAAACATTCAGTACTTC CASRPRQGSAKNIQYF
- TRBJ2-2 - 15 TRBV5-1 TGCGCCACCGAACGAAGCGGAACGAACACCGGGGAGCTGTTTTTT CATERSGTNTGELFF
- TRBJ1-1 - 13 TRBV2 TGTGCCAGCGGAGGGTTAATGTACACTGAAGCTTTCTTT CASGGLMYTEAFF
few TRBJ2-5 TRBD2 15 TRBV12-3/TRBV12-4 TGTGCCAGCAGTTTACTCGGGGGGAGCCAAGAGACCCAGTACTTC CASSLLGGSQETQYF
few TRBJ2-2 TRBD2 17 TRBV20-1 TGCAGTGCAAGGACTAGCGGGAGTTCGGTGGTCACCGGGGAGCTGTTTTTT CSARTSGSSVVTGELFF
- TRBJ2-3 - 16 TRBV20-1 TGCTGTGCTAGAGTAGGGGGTTCTTCTAGCACAGATACGCAGTATTTT CCARVGGSSSTDTQYF
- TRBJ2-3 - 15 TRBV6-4 TGTGCCAGCAGTGACCTCGGGTCCCCGGTTGGCGTGCAGTATTTT CASSDLGSPVGVQYF
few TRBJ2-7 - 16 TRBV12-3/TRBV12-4 TGTGCCAGCAGTTTTAACACACCCGACCAAACGGACGAGCAGTACTTC CASSFNTPDQTDEQYF
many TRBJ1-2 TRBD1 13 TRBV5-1 TGCGCCAGCAGCCCGGGGACAGGGGAAGGCTACACCTTC CASSPGTGEGYTF
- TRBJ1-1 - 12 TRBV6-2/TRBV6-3 TGTGCCAGCAGTAGTATTAACACTGAAGCTTTCTTT CASSSINTEAFF
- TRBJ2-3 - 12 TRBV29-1 TGCAGCATTGACCAGGGGATAGATACGCAGTATTTT CSIDQGIDTQYF
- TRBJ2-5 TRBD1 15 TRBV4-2 TGTGCCAGCAGCCAAGGTGGCGGACAGGGAGAGACCCAGTACTTC CASSQGGGQGETQYF
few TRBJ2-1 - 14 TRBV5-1 TGCGCCAGCAGCTTGGGCCAGCTCCGGTCGGAGCAGTTCTTC CASSLGQLRSEQFF
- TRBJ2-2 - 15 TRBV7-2 TGTGCCAGCAGCCGTTGGCAGGGAGGAACCGGGGAGCTGTTTTTT CASSRWQGGTGELFF
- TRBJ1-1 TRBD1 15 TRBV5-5 TGTGCCAGCAGCTGGGAACAGGGGGCCGGTACTGAAGCTTTCTTT CASSWEQGAGTEAFF
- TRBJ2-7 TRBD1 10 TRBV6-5 TGTGCCAGCAGACCGGGACAGGGGTCCTTC CASRPGQGSF
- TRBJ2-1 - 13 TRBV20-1 TGCAGTGCTAGAGGGATAGCCCCCAATGAGCAGTTCTTC CSARGIAPNEQFF
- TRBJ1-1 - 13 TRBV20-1 TGCAGTGGATCAAGGATAGTTTACACTGAAGCTTTCTTT CSGSRIVYTEAFF
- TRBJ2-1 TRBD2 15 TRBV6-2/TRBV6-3 TGTGCCAGCAGTTACCCGACTAGCGGGAGTTTCCGGCAGTTCTTC CASSYPTSGSFRQFF
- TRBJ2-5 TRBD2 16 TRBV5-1 TGCGCCAGCAGCCCCCCTGAACTAGCGGTCGGGGAGACCCAGTACTTC CASSPPELAVGETQYF
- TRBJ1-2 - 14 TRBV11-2 TGTGCCAGCAGCCGAGGCACTTCGCACTATGGCTACACCTTC CASSRGTSHYGYTF
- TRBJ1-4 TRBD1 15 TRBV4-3 TGCGCCAGCAAGCCCCCGGGACAGACTAATGAAAAACTGTTTTTT CASKPPGQTNEKLFF
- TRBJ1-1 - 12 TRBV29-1 TGCAGCGTTGAAAGGGTGAACACTGAAGCTTTCTTT CSVERVNTEAFF
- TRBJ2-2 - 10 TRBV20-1 TGCAGTGCTTACCGGGACGAGCTGTTTTTT CSAYRDELFF
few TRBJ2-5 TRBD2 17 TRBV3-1 TGTGCCAGCAGCCACGGTCTTACTAGCGGATACCAAGAGACCCAGTACTTC CASSHGLTSGYQETQYF
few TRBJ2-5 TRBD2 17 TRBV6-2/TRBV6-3 TGTGCCAGCAGTTACTCCGGGACTAGCGGGGACCGGGAGACCCAGTACTTC CASSYSGTSGDRETQYF
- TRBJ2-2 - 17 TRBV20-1 TGCAGTGCTAGAGCTATCGGGCAGCCCGCGAACACCGGGGAGCTGTTTTTT CSARAIGQPANTGELFF
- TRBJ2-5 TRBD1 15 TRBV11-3 TGTGCCAGCAGCTCCGACAGGGGACCGCAAGAGACCCAGTACTTC CASSSDRGPQETQYF
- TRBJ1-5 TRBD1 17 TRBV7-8 TGTGCCAGCAGCTGGGGACAGGGGATGGGTAGCAATCAGCCCCAGCATTTT CASSWGQGMGSNQPQHF
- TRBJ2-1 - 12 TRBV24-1 TGTGCCACCAGTGAAAGGTACAATGAGCAGTTCTTC CATSERYNEQFF
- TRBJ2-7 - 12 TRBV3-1 TGTGCCAGCAGCCAAGAAACGGACGAGCAGTACTTC CASSQETDEQYF
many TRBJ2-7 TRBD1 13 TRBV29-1 TGCAGCGTCGGACAGGGGTCCTCCTACGAGCAGTACTTC CSVGQGSSYEQYF
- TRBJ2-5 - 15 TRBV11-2 TGTGCCAGCAGCTTACTTGGGGGCCTGGGTGAGACCCAGTACTTC CASSLLGGLGETQYF